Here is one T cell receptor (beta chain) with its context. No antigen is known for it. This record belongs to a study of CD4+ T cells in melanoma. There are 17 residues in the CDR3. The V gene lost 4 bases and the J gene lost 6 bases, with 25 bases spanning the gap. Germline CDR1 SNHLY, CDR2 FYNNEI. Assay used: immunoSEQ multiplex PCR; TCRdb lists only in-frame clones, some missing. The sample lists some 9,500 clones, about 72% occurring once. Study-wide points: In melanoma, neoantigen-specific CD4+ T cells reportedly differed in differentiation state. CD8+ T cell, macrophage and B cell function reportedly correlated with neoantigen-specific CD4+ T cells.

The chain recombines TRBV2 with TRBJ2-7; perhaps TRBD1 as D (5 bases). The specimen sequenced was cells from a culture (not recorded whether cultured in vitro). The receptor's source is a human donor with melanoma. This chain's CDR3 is CASSGVQGRNVLGEQYF. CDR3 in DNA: TGTGCCAGCAGTGGAGTTCAGGGTCGAAATGTGCTAGGCGAGCAGTACTTC.